The T cell receptor beta chain under discussion was sequenced for a study of cytomegalovirus exposure and HLA in healthy donors. With 60 Vbeta and 13 Jbeta primers, the PCR was carried out. Here immunoSEQ multiplex PCR was the method, and the copy in TCRdb shows in-frame clones only, minus some. The table lists approximately 160,000 clones, roughly 82% of them singletons. Regarding the study as a whole: Most TCRs appeared rarely, but some public TCRs recurred in many donors.

Concerning this clone itself: Antigen unknown.

Nominal health characterized the donors when sampled, though unrecorded immune exposures were likely. V was trimmed by 2 bases and J by 0 bases, leaving 18 bases between them. The CDR3 is made up of 18 amino acids. CDR1 and CDR2 from the germline V gene are SEHNR and FQNEAQ (reference sequence). The specimen was PBMCs. The sequence was collected from a man aged 25-45 years in good health and CMV-seropositive. The V call is TRBV7-9, the J call TRBJ2-3; perhaps TRBD2 as D (5 bases). Written as DNA, the CDR3 is TGTGCCAGCAGCTTACCCGGGAACGCGATGACAAGCACAGATACGCAGTATTTT. Translated, it gives CASSLPGNAMTSTDTQYF.